A single sample is the source of the 12 T cell receptor beta chains below, sequenced in a study of OX40 agonist ivuxolimab in advanced cancers. TCRdb keeps only in-frame clones here, not all; method: immunoSEQ multiplex PCR. The table lists roughly 79,000 clones, 80% to 90% of them singletons. The sequencing used CD4+ or CD8+ T cells sorted from blood, collected in a trial of the OX40 agonist ivuxolimab. The receptor source for this set is an adult with an advanced solid tumor such as melanoma, head and neck, liver or kidney cancer.

V and J are TRBV7-2 and TRBJ2-5, with 7 nucleotides matching TRBD1. From germline, CDR1 is SGHTA and CDR2 FQGNSA. This CDR3 comprises 14 residues. With V trimmed by 5 bases and J by 3 bases, 6 bases remained unmatched. The CDR3 DNA is TGTGCCAGCAGCACCGGGACAGCTAAAGAGACCCAGTACTTC. Its protein product is CASSTGTAKETQYF.

V and J are TRBV7-8 and TRBJ2-7; 8 positions match TRBD2. From germline, CDR1 is SGHVS and CDR2 FQNEAQ. The CDR3 covers 18 residues. The junction had 15 bases not matched to a gene; V was cut back by 0 bases and J by 5 bases. CDR3 DNA: TGTGCCAGCAGCTTAGCGATATTCTCTAGCGGGCTCGAAGACGAGCAGTACTTC. Amino acids: CASSLAIFSSGLEDEQYF. The complete variable domain, with remaining parts taken from reference TRBV7-8 and TRBJ2-7, reads GAGVSQSPRYKVAKRGQDVALRCDPISGHVSLFWYQQALGQGPEFLTYFQNEAQLDKSGLPSDRFFAERPEGSVSTLKIQRTQQEDSAVYLCASSLAIFSSGLEDEQYFGPGTRLTVT.

The chain recombines TRBV6-1 with TRBJ2-7, with 10 bases matching TRBD1. Unmatched junction bases numbered 7, after V lost 6 bases and J lost 5 bases. CDR3 size: 14 residues. Germline values: CDR1 MNHNS, CDR2 SASEGT. For the CDR3, the DNA is TGTGCCAGCAGGACCCGGGACAGGGGAAACGAGCAGTACTTC. This sequence encodes CASRTRDRGNEQYF.

The V gene is TRBV19, the J gene TRBJ2-6, with a possible D match to TRBD1 (6 bases). The germline V and J ends were trimmed by 7 bases and 0 bases, with 22 bases remaining between them. CDR1 is LNHDA and CDR2 is SQIVND in the germline V gene (reference sequence). There are 19 residues in the CDR3. The CDR3 DNA sequence: TGTGCCAGTATGGGGTCGATAGGGACAAGAAGCTCTGGGGCCAACGTCCTGACTTTC. Translation gives CASMGSIGTRSSGANVLTF.

This clone was recorded only once. The chain combines TRBV7-4 with TRBJ2-7, with D tentatively TRBD2 (6 bases). The CDR3 is 11 residues long. From germline, CDR1 is SGHVT and CDR2 SQSDAQ. The CDR3 loop reads CEGRGSNEQYF. CDR3 DNA: TGTGAAGGGCGGGGAAGTAACGAGCAGTACTTC.

The CDR3 protein is CASSEDPGLAGGPVETQYF. The CDR3 DNA follows: TGTGCCAGCAGTGAAGACCCGGGACTAGCGGGAGGGCCGGTAGAGACCCAGTACTTC. This chain joins TRBV6-1 and TRBJ2-5, with 16 bases lining up with TRBD2. This CDR3 comprises 19 residues. Losses at the gene ends were 1 base for V and 4 bases for J; bases not matched to a gene: 9. From germline, CDR1 is MNHNS and CDR2 SASEGT.

The chain has TRBV18 and TRBJ1-2; 7 positions agree with TRBD1. Germline CDR1 KGHSH, CDR2 LQKENI. The CDR3 contains 14 residues. V was pared by 2 bases and J by 8 bases, with 8 bases of the junction left unmatched. This chain's CDR3 is CASSPTRDSAGYTF. In DNA, the CDR3 is TGTGCCAGCTCACCAACCCGGGACAGCGCCGGCTACACCTTC. The full variable domain, with the rest looked up from reference TRBV18 and TRBJ1-2, is NAGVMQNPRHLVRRRGQEARLRCSPMKGHSHVYWYRQLPEEGLKFMVYLQKENIIDESGMPKERFSAEFPKEGPSILRIQQVVRGDSAAYFCASSPTRDSAGYTFGSGTRLTVV.

The chain recombines TRBV19 with TRBJ2-5, with 11 bases identical to TRBD1. The CDR3 spans 15 residues. With 4 bases clipped from V and 1 base from J, the junction kept 2 bases outside the gene matches. The germline CDR1 and CDR2 sequences are LNHDA and SQIVND (reference sequence). The CDR3 spells CASSRDRGFQETQYF. CDR3 bases: TGTGCCAGTAGTAGGGACAGGGGGTTCCAAGAGACCCAGTACTTC.

This clone was detected only once. The CDR3 loop reads CASSVVGLFTDTQYF. CDR3 coding DNA: TGTGCCAGCAGCGTAGTCGGACTATTTACAGATACGCAGTATTTT. The chain couples TRBV9 to TRBJ2-3; the D gene is possibly TRBD2 (6 bases). Trimming shortened V by 0 bases and J by 3 bases, and 11 bases separated the two germline ends. This CDR3 has 15 residues. Germline V CDR1 and CDR2: SGDLS, YYNGEE.

The chain recombines TRBV2 with TRBJ2-7, with no clear D. The CDR3 is 15 amino acids. CDR1 and CDR2 (germline): SNHLY, FYNNEI. Trimming cost V 1 base and J 0 bases, with 10 bases left between them. Written as DNA, the CDR3 is TGTGCCAGCAGTGAAGGGGTCCCCCTCTCCTACGAGCAGTACTTC. It translates to CASSEGVPLSYEQYF.

The rearrangement links TRBV19 to TRBJ2-7; TRBD1 matches 9 bases. The CDR3 has 16 residues. V dropped 0 bases and J dropped 5; count of bases not matched to a gene: 8. Germline CDR1 reads LNHDA; CDR2 reads SQIVND (reference sequence). As DNA, the CDR3 is TGTGCCAGTAGTATAGAGCCCGGGACAGGGTTCCACGAGCAGTACTTC. It specifies CASSIEPGTGFHEQYF.

This chain uses TRBV5-1 with TRBJ2-1; TRBD2 matches 10 bases. Trimming took 3 bases from V and 5 from J; bases not matched to a gene: 8. Germline CDR1 SGHRS, CDR2 YFSETQ. The CDR3 has 16 residues. CDR3 nucleotides: TGCGCCAGCAGCTCCCGGACTAGCGGAACAAACAATGAGCAGTTCTTC. Residues: CASSSRTSGTNNEQFF.